Following are 23 T cell receptor beta chains from one sample sequenced in a study of PD-1 blockade in classical Hodgkin lymphoma. Here immunoSEQ multiplex PCR was the method, and the copy in TCRdb shows in-frame clones only, minus some. The table records about 93,000 clones, around nine tenths of them present only once. Brentuximab vedotin exposure varied, and every patient relapsed after autologous stem cell transplantation. Source: peripheral blood mononuclear cells (PBMCs), taken before the second cycle of nivolumab. The receptors here all came from a human donor with classical Hodgkin lymphoma.

V usage is TRBV5-1 and J usage is TRBJ1-1; 9 nucleotides align to TRBD1. This CDR3 contains 17 residues. The germline gives CDR1 SGHRS, CDR2 YFSETQ. V trimming: 0 bases; J trimming: 5 bases; junction bases outside the gene matches: 11. The CDR3 region has the DNA TGCGCCAGCAGCTTGGTTACAGGGGGCATGCGTGGAACTGAAGCTTTCTTT. This gives the protein CASSLVTGGMRGTEAFF.

This clone was detected only once. The chain is built from TRBV6-5 and TRBJ2-3; D unresolved. The ends were cut back, 4 bases at V and 5 bases at J, with 13 bases in the middle. The CDR3 is made up of 14 amino acids. CDR1 and CDR2 (germline): MNHEY, SVGAGI. CDR3 region: CASSSTTIVDTQYF. The CDR3 bases are TGTGCCAGCAGTTCGACCACGATCGTAGATACGCAGTATTTT.

V usage is TRBV6-1 and J usage is TRBJ2-1; the match to TRBD2 covers 7 bases. Per germline, CDR1 MNHNS and CDR2 SASEGT. The CDR3 extends over 14 amino acids. J gave up 10 bases and V 0 bases, and 6 bases lay outside the gene matches. The CDR3 here is CASSEAPTSREQFF. The CDR3 coding sequence is TGTGCCAGCAGTGAAGCGCCGACTAGCAGGGAGCAGTTCTTC.

The rearrangement uses TRBV5-1 and TRBJ1-2; perhaps TRBD1 as D (5 bases). CDR1 and CDR2 (germline): SGHRS, YFSETQ. The length of the CDR3 is 15 residues. Trimming removed 0 bases from V and 4 bases from J, with 13 bases in between. CDR3 nucleotides: TGCGCCAGCAGCTTGGCGGTAGGGGCGAGCTATGGCTACACCTTC. This encodes CASSLAVGASYGYTF.

The chain combines TRBV6-5 with TRBJ2-7; 8 nucleotides match TRBD2. Germline trimming cut 10 bases from V and 7 bases from J; bases unmatched to any gene: 6. The CDR3 sequence is 11 residues long. Looked up from germline, CDR1 is MNHEY and CDR2 is SVGAGI. CDR3 sequence reads: CATKREWEQYF. CDR3 nucleotides: TGTGCCACCAAGCGGGAGTGGGAGCAGTACTTC.

V usage is TRBV5-4 and J usage is TRBJ2-7, with 9 bases identical to TRBD2. The V gene end was trimmed by 0 bases and the J gene end by 0 bases; junction bases not matched to a gene: 16. From germline, CDR1 is SGHNT and CDR2 YYREEE (reference sequence). The CDR3 totals 20 residues. CDR3: CASSLEVASGALSTSYEQYF. The CDR3 DNA is TGTGCCAGCAGCTTGGAGGTCGCTAGCGGGGCCCTTAGTACCTCCTACGAGCAGTACTTC.

This clone appeared once. The chain carries TRBV10-3 and TRBJ2-6, with a weak D call TRBD1 (6 bases). This CDR3 contains 18 residues. Per the germline V gene, CDR1 is ENHRY and CDR2 is SYGVKD. V dropped 6 bases and J dropped 0 bases, with 18 bases sitting between them. CDR3 sequence reads: CAIRTRDNSISGANVLTF. The CDR3 nucleotides are TGTGCCATCAGGACACGGGACAACTCTATCTCTGGGGCCAACGTCCTGACTTTC.

This chain links TRBV6-1 with TRBJ2-1, with 8 bases matching TRBD2. This CDR3 has 17 amino acids. Unmatched junction bases numbered 8, after V lost 1 base and J lost 3 bases. CDR1 and CDR2 from the germline V gene are MNHNS and SASEGT. The DNA of the CDR3 is TGTGCCAGCAGTGAAGAGAACGGGAGGGCGATCTACAATGAGCAGTTCTTC. Translation: CASSEENGRAIYNEQFF.

The V and J genes are TRBV18 and TRBJ2-7, with a tentative D call TRBD2 (7 bases). The V gene lost 1 base and the J gene lost 4 bases, with 17 bases spanning the gap. CDR3 size: 16 residues. Germline lookup yields CDR1 KGHSH and CDR2 LQKENI. CDR3 DNA sequence: TGTGCCAGCTCACCACTGTTTGGGGGGGCTTTGTACGAGCAGTACTTC. It codes for CASSPLFGGALYEQYF.

This chain joins TRBV4-1 and TRBJ2-1; 12 bases fit TRBD2. The CDR3 is 20 residues long. V was clipped by 4 bases and J by 9 bases; unmatched bases: 22. Per the germline V gene, CDR1 is MGHRA and CDR2 is YSYEKL. The CDR3 is CASSPQTGLAGEDGMFEQFF. The CDR3 nucleotides are TGCGCCAGCAGCCCACAGACGGGACTAGCGGGCGAAGACGGTATGTTTGAGCAGTTCTTC.

The chain couples TRBV27 to TRBJ1-2; 10 bases map to TRBD1. Germline trimming cut 3 bases from V and 6 bases from J; bases unmatched to any gene: 16. CDR3 size: 18 residues. Germline lookup yields CDR1 MNHEY and CDR2 SMNVEV (reference sequence). CDR3 in DNA: TGTGCCAGCAGTTTGTTCGGGACAGGGGCAGGAAGAGGGAATGGCTACACCTTC. Translating gives CASSLFGTGAGRGNGYTF.

The V call is TRBV10-3, the J call TRBJ2-3, with 7 positions matching TRBD1. V shed 0 bases, J shed 4 bases, and the junction held 4 bases outside the gene matches. Germline V gives CDR1 ENHRY, CDR2 SYGVKD. This CDR3 has 15 residues. The CDR3 loop reads CAISESDRSADTQYF. CDR3 DNA: TGTGCCATCAGTGAGTCGGACAGGAGCGCAGATACGCAGTATTTT.

V usage is TRBV27 and J usage is TRBJ2-7; D unresolved. From germline, CDR1 is MNHEY and CDR2 SMNVEV (reference sequence). The CDR3 is made up of 12 amino acids. V was clipped by 9 bases and J by 0 bases, with 9 bases between them. The CDR3 reads CASYRSSYEQYF. The CDR3 nucleotides read TGTGCCAGTTACAGAAGCTCCTACGAGCAGTACTTC.

The chain combines TRBV5-1 with TRBJ2-2; either TRBD1 or TRBD2 may supply D (6 bases each). V was clipped by 1 base and J by 0 bases, with 22 bases between them. The CDR3 runs 20 residues. The germline CDR1 and CDR2 sequences are SGHRS and YFSETQ. CDR3 protein: CASSLRGPIWADANTGELFF. CDR3 in DNA: TGCGCCAGCAGCTTGCGGGGGCCGATATGGGCCGACGCGAACACCGGGGAGCTGTTTTTT.

This chain connects TRBV29-1 to TRBJ1-1; TRBD1 is a possible D gene (5 bases). V lost 7 bases to trimming and J lost 0 bases, with 12 bases between them. CDR3 length equals 13 residues. CDR1 and CDR2 from the germline V gene are SQVTM and ANQGSEA. CDR3 loop: CSAPSGLNTEAFF. The DNA of the CDR3 is TGCAGCGCGCCCTCGGGGCTGAACACTGAAGCTTTCTTT.

The V call is TRBV4-1, the J call TRBJ2-1; TRBD2 matches at 8 bases. The V segment lost 4 bases and the J segment 0 bases; nucleotides outside the gene matches: 20. CDR1 MGHRA and CDR2 YSYEKL come from the germline V gene. The CDR3 has 21 amino acids. CDR3 sequence (DNA): TGCGCCAGCAGCCGCTTGAGGACTAGCTCCATCACCTTGAGCTCCTACAATGAGCAGTTCTTC. As protein: CASSRLRTSSITLSSYNEQFF.

V usage is TRBV28 and J usage is TRBJ2-7, with D unresolved. This CDR3 comprises 15 residues. Germline CDR1 is MDHEN and CDR2 is SYDVKM. Deletions cut 8 bases from V and 0 bases from J, with 17 bases between. CDR3 bases: TGTGCCAGCTACTTAGTCTTCGGGTACTCCTACGAGCAGTACTTC. This codes for CASYLVFGYSYEQYF.

The table lists this clone with a few counts. The V gene is TRBV30, the J gene TRBJ2-7; 7 bases line up with TRBD1. The CDR3 spans 14 residues. Germline lookup yields CDR1 GTSNPN and CDR2 SVGIG (reference sequence). V shed 7 bases and J 0 bases; nucleotides not matched to a gene: 9. The CDR3, as DNA: TGTGCCTTGGAGGACAGGCACAGCTCCTACGAGCAGTACTTC. Its protein is CALEDRHSSYEQYF.

J is TRBJ2-6 and V is TRBV5-1; D is uncertain. Germline CDR1 SGHRS, CDR2 YFSETQ. The CDR3 extends over 15 amino acids. The ends were cut back, 3 bases at V and 2 bases at J, with 9 bases in the middle. CDR3 sequence reads: CASSSMVPGANVLTF. For the CDR3, the DNA is TGCGCCAGCAGCTCGATGGTTCCTGGGGCCAACGTCCTGACTTTC.

The chain carries TRBV4-1 and TRBJ1-5; 8 bases align to TRBD1. The CDR3 length is 17 residues. Trimming removed 1 base from V and 4 bases from J; junction bases left unmatched: 9. From germline, CDR1 is MGHRA and CDR2 YSYEKL. CDR3 protein: CASSQGGQGLRNQPQHF. CDR3 DNA: TGCGCCAGCAGCCAAGGAGGACAGGGTCTTCGGAATCAGCCCCAGCATTTT.

This clone was seen just once. The chain links TRBV6-5 to TRBJ2-2; D not certain. V lost 1 base, J lost 6 bases, and 3 bases lay in between. The CDR3 runs to 12 residues. Per germline, CDR1 MNHEY and CDR2 SVGAGI. In DNA, the CDR3 is TGTGCCAGCAGTTACTTCGCCGGGGAGCTGTTTTTT. Residues: CASSYFAGELFF.

V usage is TRBV16 and J usage is TRBJ2-2; 8 bases are shared with TRBD1. V lost 2 bases, J lost 7 bases, and 12 bases stayed unmatched. CDR3 length: 17 residues. CDR1 and CDR2 from the germline V gene are KGHSY and FQNENV. CDR3 in DNA: TGTGCCAGCAGCCAACTGGAGGCAGGGGGCTCGATCGGGGAGCTGTTTTTT. Protein sequence: CASSQLEAGGSIGELFF.

The chain joins TRBV6-5 to TRBJ1-5, with D possibly TRBD1 on 5 matching bases. Germline-derived CDR1 and CDR2 are MNHEY and SVGAGI. This CDR3 has 16 residues. V was shortened by 3 bases and J by 6 bases, with 18 bases between the two germline ends. The CDR3 DNA sequence: TGTGCCAGCAGTTATAGAGGGGAAGGCCCAGGTCAGCCCCAGCATTTT. Its protein is CASSYRGEGPGQPQHF.